This T cell receptor (beta chain) was captured by sequencing in a study of Ad26.COV2.S vaccination and SARS-CoV-2 variants. Broader study findings: Total responses of T cells may have been underestimated by the analyses of TCR breadth and depth.

Here immunoSEQ multiplex PCR was the method, and the copy in TCRdb shows in-frame clones only, minus some. The repertoire consists of roughly 700,000 clones, with 80% to 90% occurring once and the leading ten covering about 1.5%. This clone was found once. Its specificity is unknown. The germline V and J ends were trimmed by 5 bases and 5 bases, with 25 bases remaining between them. This CDR3 has 18 amino acids. Germline V gene lookup returns CDR1 LGHNA and CDR2 YNFKEQ. Treatment specified: 15 to 20 received Ad26.COV2.S at low or high dose, single or two shots; 5 received placebo; per-sample allocation not given. Sampling happened 63 days after the first vaccine or placebo injection. In Boston, the donor was an adult between 18-55 years of age.

This chain links TRBV4-2 with TRBJ2-1; D might be TRBD2 (6 bases). Sample: peripheral blood, taken in a trial of Ad26.COV2.S vaccine versus placebo. The TCR originated in a person between 18 and 60 years old who received the Ad26.COV2.S COVID-19 vaccine or a placebo. The CDR3 coding sequence is TGTGCCAGCAGCGGTTCCCCAAGACCCAACCCGGGGGACAATGAGCAGTTCTTC. Its translation: CASSGSPRPNPGDNEQFF.